Shown below are 28 T cell receptor beta chains from a single sample sequenced in a study of shared clonotypes between healthy human individuals. Here immunoSEQ multiplex PCR was the method, and the copy in TCRdb shows in-frame clones only, minus some. The sample yields 470,000 or so clones, around 80% seen once. The source material was PBMCs. The receptors here all came from a woman aged 40 to 50 in good health. Some clones in this sample may be carry-over from other donors' samples.

The chain carries TRBV5-1 and TRBJ2-1; maybe TRBD2 (5 bases). The V end was cut by 0 bases, the J end by 8 bases, with 12 bases between. Germline assignment: CDR1 SGHRS and CDR2 YFSETQ. The CDR3 is made up of 14 amino acids. The CDR3: CASSLVLAGDEQFF. In DNA, the CDR3 is TGCGCCAGCAGCTTGGTGCTAGCTGGCGATGAGCAGTTCTTC.

This chain links TRBV10-2 with TRBJ2-7; 11 bases agree with TRBD2. CDR1 and CDR2 (germline): WSHSY, SAAADI. V lost 7 bases, J lost 2 bases, and 4 bases stayed unmatched. The CDR3 extends over 14 amino acids. The CDR3 region is CASKTSGSAYEQYF. The DNA for the CDR3 is TGCGCCAGCAAAACTAGCGGGAGTGCCTACGAGCAGTACTTC.

CDR3 in DNA: TGCGCCAGCAGCAAGGACAGCTACTCCTACGAGCAGTACTTC. It is translated as CASSKDSYSYEQYF. The rearrangement uses TRBV5-1 and TRBJ2-7; D may be TRBD1 (6 bases). The CDR3 extends over 14 amino acids. Deletions cut 4 bases from V and 0 bases from J, with 11 bases between. The germline CDR1 and CDR2 sequences are SGHRS and YFSETQ.

The V and J genes are TRBV19 and TRBJ2-3, with a weak D call TRBD2 (6 bases). Deletions cut 6 bases from V and 4 bases from J, with 8 bases between. Germline V gives CDR1 LNHDA, CDR2 SQIVND (reference sequence). There are 12 residues in the CDR3. The DNA for the CDR3 is TGTGCCAGTAGGGACTACTCAGATACGCAGTATTTT. Its protein is CASRDYSDTQYF.

This clone was seen more than once but under ten times. J is TRBJ1-1 and V is TRBV28, with a tentative D call TRBD1 (5 bases). V lost 6 bases and J lost 1, with 15 bases in between. Looked up from germline, CDR1 is MDHEN and CDR2 is SYDVKM. The CDR3 extends over 15 amino acids. The CDR3 loop reads CASRVRDLGNTEAFF. The CDR3 DNA reads TGTGCCAGCAGGGTAAGGGACCTAGGGAACACTGAAGCTTTCTTT.

The chain joins TRBV5-1 to TRBJ2-1; D is possibly TRBD2 (5 bases). The CDR3 contains 12 residues. CDR1 and CDR2 (germline): SGHRS, YFSETQ. Trimming shortened V by 0 bases and J by 9 bases, and 7 bases separated the two germline ends. The CDR3 DNA reads TGCGCCAGCAGCTTGGAGGCGGGTGAGCAGTTCTTC. Its protein is CASSLEAGEQFF. Combining the CDR3 with reference TRBV5-1 and TRBJ2-1 gives the whole variable domain KAGVTQTPRYLIKTRGQQVTLSCSPISGHRSVSWYQQTPGQGLQFLFEYFSETQRNKGNFPGRFSGRQFSNSRSEMNVSTLELGDSALYLCASSLEAGEQFFGPGTRLTVL.

For this clone: A far larger clone is one base from this, pointing to a likely read error. The chain has TRBV7-8 and TRBJ2-3; D is possibly TRBD1 (6 bases). CDR3 length: 13 residues. The germline V gene has CDR1 SGHVS and CDR2 FQNEAQ. Written as DNA, the CDR3 is TGTACCGGTGGGCCCAGGGGTACGGATACGCAGTATTTT. Translation: CTGGPRGTDTQYF.

The chain links TRBV10-3 to TRBJ2-7, with TRBD1 as a possible D gene (6 bases). V lost 9 bases and J 1 base, leaving 16 bases between the germline ends. The CDR3 has 14 amino acids. From germline, CDR1 is ENHRY and CDR2 SYGVKD. Here the CDR3 reads CAIGEEGVSYEQYF. The CDR3 bases are TGTGCCATAGGCGAAGAGGGGGTTTCCTACGAGCAGTACTTC.

The chain employs TRBV19 and TRBJ2-1, with 7 positions matching TRBD2. CDR1 is LNHDA and CDR2 is SQIVND in the germline V gene (reference sequence). Trimming took 6 bases from V and 0 from J; bases not matched to a gene: 8. The CDR3 is made up of 16 amino acids. The CDR3 protein is CASRSSSGVSYNEQFF. CDR3 DNA: TGTGCCAGTAGAAGTTCTAGCGGAGTCTCCTACAATGAGCAGTTCTTC.

The CDR3 DNA is TGTGCCAGCAGTTACACTCGGACTAGCGGATACAATGAGCAGTTCTTC. This sequence encodes CASSYTRTSGYNEQFF. The V call is TRBV6-5, the J call TRBJ2-1; 10 bases match TRBD2. Trimming took 2 bases from V and 4 from J; bases not matched to a gene: 5. CDR1 and CDR2 (germline): MNHEY, SVGAGI. The CDR3 runs to 16 residues.

This clone has a handful of counts. This chain joins TRBV5-4 and TRBJ2-2; 8 positions agree with TRBD1. The CDR3 totals 16 residues. J was trimmed by 1 base and V by 5 bases; bases with no gene match: 7. The V gene's germline CDR1 is SGHNT and CDR2 YYREEE (reference sequence). CDR3 in DNA: TGTGCCAGCAGAGACTCCGGGACAGGGAACACCGGGGAGCTGTTTTTT. Translated: CASRDSGTGNTGELFF. The variable domain in full, completed from reference TRBV5-4 and TRBJ2-2, reads ETGVTQSPTHLIKTRGQQVTLRCSSQSGHNTVSWYQQALGQGPQFIFQYYREEENGRGNFPPRFSGLQFPNYSSELNVNALELDDSALYLCASRDSGTGNTGELFFGEGSRLTVL.

This clone was observed many times. Here the CDR3 reads CASSWSMDRSRNTIYF. The CDR3 DNA sequence: TGTGCCAGCAGCTGGTCCATGGACCGGAGTCGAAACACCATATATTTT. The genes are TRBV13 and TRBJ1-3, with unresolved D. The V end lost 4 bases, the J end lost 5 bases, and 18 bases lay between the germline ends. Germline V gene sequence: CDR1 PRHDT, CDR2 FYEKMQ (reference sequence). The CDR3 has 16 amino acids.

The J gene is TRBJ2-7, the V gene TRBV28, with no clear D. V lost 3 bases and J lost 2, with 14 bases in between. Looked up from germline, CDR1 is MDHEN and CDR2 is SYDVKM. The CDR3 contains 15 residues. The CDR3 loop reads CASSLRPALPYEQYF. The CDR3 coding sequence is TGTGCCAGCAGTTTGCGTCCCGCTCTACCCTACGAGCAGTACTTC. The variable domain in full, with the rest retrieved from reference TRBV28 and TRBJ2-7, is DVKVTQSSRYLVKRTGEKVFLECVQDMDHENMFWYRQDPGLGLRLIYFSYDVKMKEKGDIPEGYSVSREKKERFSLILESASTNQTSMYLCASSLRPALPYEQYFGPGTRLTVT.

This clone was seen more than once but under ten times. The V call is TRBV9, the J call TRBJ1-1; D unresolved. The V and J ends lost 1 base and 1 base respectively, with 8 bases between them. The CDR3 runs 14 residues. Germline lookup yields CDR1 SGDLS and CDR2 YYNGEE. CDR3 amino acids: CASSVTSGNTEAFF. The CDR3 bases are TGTGCCAGCAGCGTAACTTCGGGGAACACTGAAGCTTTCTTT. Full variable domain (remainder filled in from reference TRBV9 and TRBJ1-1): DSGVTQTPKHLITATGQRVTLRCSPRSGDLSVYWYQQSLDQGLQFLIQYYNGEERAKGNILERFSAQQFPDLHSELNLSSLELGDSALYFCASSVTSGNTEAFFGQGTRLTVV.

V and J are TRBV9 and TRBJ2-1, with unresolved D. V was trimmed by 0 bases and J by 2 bases, leaving 6 bases between them. Germline CDR1 reads SGDLS; CDR2 reads YYNGEE. CDR3 length: 14 residues. In DNA, the CDR3 is TGTGCCAGCAGCGTAGATGGTACCTACAATGAGCAGTTCTTC. It codes for CASSVDGTYNEQFF.

This clone was seen ten or more times. CDR3 DNA sequence: TGTGCCAGCAGCGTAGATCTCCGGCAGATAGATGGCTACACCTTC. It encodes CASSVDLRQIDGYTF. The rearrangement uses TRBV9 and TRBJ1-2; D not certain. CDR1 is SGDLS and CDR2 is YYNGEE in the germline V gene. CDR3 size: 15 residues. Trimming left V 0 bases short and J 6 bases short, with 15 bases between.

The chain employs TRBV28 and TRBJ2-7; a possible D gene is TRBD2 (6 bases). V lost 4 bases to trimming and J lost 1 base, with 14 bases between them. This CDR3 has 15 amino acids. Germline CDR1 MDHEN, CDR2 SYDVKM. CDR3 loop: CASSSGGGDSYEQYF. The CDR3 bases are TGTGCCAGCAGTTCAGGTGGCGGGGATTCCTACGAGCAGTACTTC.

This clone has just one count. The V gene is TRBV18, the J gene TRBJ2-1; D gene unclear. Germline V gene lookup returns CDR1 KGHSH and CDR2 LQKENI. The CDR3 loop spans 14 amino acids. Between the trimmed V and J ends, which lost 1 base and 5 bases, there was a span of 9 bases. Here the CDR3 DNA reads TGTGCCAGCTCACCACGGATAGGAGACAATGAGCAGTTCTTC. Its translation is CASSPRIGDNEQFF.

The chain links TRBV7-2 to TRBJ1-5, with 10 bases aligning to TRBD1. Germline assignment: CDR1 SGHTA and CDR2 FQGNSA. The CDR3 is 18 amino acids. V lost 4 bases to trimming and J lost 0 bases; unmatched junction nucleotides: 9. This chain's CDR3 is CASSSQTGGFLSNQPQHF. The CDR3 DNA reads as TGTGCCAGCAGCTCTCAGACAGGGGGCTTCCTTAGCAATCAGCCCCAGCATTTT.

J is TRBJ2-3 and V is TRBV5-1; TRBD2 agrees at 10 bases. The germline CDR1 and CDR2 sequences are SGHRS and YFSETQ. The CDR3 extends over 16 amino acids. V was pared by 4 bases and J by 0 bases, with 5 bases of the junction left unmatched. The CDR3 protein is CASSARLAGSTDTQYF. The CDR3 region has the DNA TGCGCCAGCAGCGCGAGACTAGCGGGTAGCACAGATACGCAGTATTTT.

The chain links TRBV19 to TRBJ1-5; the D is unclear. CDR3 length: 15 residues. Deletions cut 2 bases from V and 0 bases from J, with 8 bases between. CDR1 LNHDA and CDR2 SQIVND come from the germline V gene (reference sequence). The chain's CDR3 is CASSISKGSNQPQHF. The CDR3 bases are TGTGCCAGTAGTATATCGAAGGGTAGCAATCAGCCCCAGCATTTT.

Of note for this clone: Other nucleotide sequences from this sample produce the same CDR3. This rearrangement joins TRBV15 to TRBJ2-5; 8 bases fit TRBD1. V shed 0 bases and J 5 bases; nucleotides not matched to a gene: 2. There are 14 residues in the CDR3. Germline V gene data show CDR1 as LNHNV and CDR2 as YYDKDF (reference sequence). CDR3 sequence reads: CATSRDRGRETQYF. DNA for the CDR3: TGTGCCACCAGCAGAGACAGGGGGCGGGAGACCCAGTACTTC.

The V and J genes are TRBV5-4 and TRBJ1-2; D perhaps matches TRBD1 (6 bases). V was cut by 4 bases and J by 7 bases, with 20 bases left in between. Germline lookup yields CDR1 SGHNT and CDR2 YYREEE (reference sequence). CDR3 length: 15 residues. CDR3 sequence: CASSRGENRVRGYTF. For the CDR3, the DNA is TGTGCCAGCAGCCGGGGGGAGAACAGGGTGCGTGGCTACACCTTC.

CDR3 sequence (DNA): TGTGCCATCAGAACGACAGGGTATGCGCGGGATACGCAGTATTTT. It codes for CAIRTTGYARDTQYF. This chain connects TRBV10-3 to TRBJ2-3; TRBD1 aligns across 7 bases. The CDR3 is 15 amino acids. Germline V gene lookup returns CDR1 ENHRY and CDR2 SYGVKD. V was pared by 6 bases and J by 6 bases, with 12 bases of the junction left unmatched.

Many counts were recorded for this clone. The CDR3 coding sequence is TGCGCCAGCTCGACTAGCGGGAAGGACAATGAGCAGTTCTTC. Protein: CASSTSGKDNEQFF. The rearrangement joins TRBV5-1 to TRBJ2-1; the match to TRBD2 covers 11 bases. Trimming at V came to 7 bases and at J to 5 bases, leaving 5 bases not matched to a gene. This CDR3 is built from 14 residues. From germline, CDR1 is SGHRS and CDR2 YFSETQ.

Remarks on this clone: A read error is the likely source, as a far larger clone sits one nucleotide away. The chain joins TRBV25-1 to TRBJ1-1; D uncertain. The CDR3 consists of 14 residues. CDR1 is MGHDK and CDR2 is SYGVNS in the germline V gene. Here the CDR3 DNA reads TGTGCCAGCAGTCCCCCGGCAGACAACACTGAAGCTTCCTTT. Its translation is CASSPPADNTEASF. The full variable domain, rest sourced from reference TRBV25-1 and TRBJ1-1, is EADIYQTPRYLVIGTGKKITLECSQTMGHDKMYWYQQDPGMELHLIHYSYGVNSTEKGDLSSESTVSRIRTEHFPLTLESARPSHTSQYLCASSPPADNTEASFGQGTRLTVV.

The V and J genes are TRBV19 and TRBJ1-4, with a weak D call TRBD1 (5 bases). V lost 6 bases and J lost 8, with 16 bases in between. CDR1 is LNHDA and CDR2 is SQIVND in the germline V gene (reference sequence). The CDR3 is made up of 14 amino acids. The CDR3, as DNA: TGTGCCAGTAGCTCTTCCAGGGTTGGCGAAAAACTGTTTTTT. As protein: CASSSSRVGEKLFF.

CDR3 sequence (DNA): TGTGCCAGCAGCTTACGGGCGGGAGGGCCCGATGAGCAGTTCTTC. It specifies CASSLRAGGPDEQFF. The rearrangement links TRBV11-1 to TRBJ2-1; 9 positions match TRBD2. V dropped 2 bases and J dropped 8; count of bases not matched to a gene: 7. The CDR3 has 15 amino acids. In germline, CDR1 is SGHAT, CDR2 FQDESV (reference sequence).